This T cell receptor beta chain was captured in a study of CD8 T cells in Susac syndrome. cDNA came from about 0.5 to 1 ug RNA primed by random hexamers. Amplification of TCR beta CDR3 by immunoSEQ multiplex PCR spanned 54 Vbeta and 13 Jbeta. TCRdb recomputed calls from the immunoSEQ multiplex PCR reads with MiXCR, one row per CDR3 protein. Found here are roughly 140,000 distinct CDR3 sequences, 95% of them singletons; the top ten hold around 0.15%. Trimming took 6 bases from V and 4 from J, leaving 18 bases between them. The CDR3 is 14 amino acids. Germline CDR1 reads SQVTM; CDR2 reads ANQGSEA. The sample consisted of CD8+ T cells from PBMCs. This receptor was obtained from a human donor with multiple sclerosis. The chain joins TRBV29-1 to TRBJ1-2, with no clear D. The CDR3 is CSVGYRTPGYGYTF. The DNA for the CDR3 is TGCAGCGTGGGGTACCGGACCCCTGGCTATGGCTACACCTTC.